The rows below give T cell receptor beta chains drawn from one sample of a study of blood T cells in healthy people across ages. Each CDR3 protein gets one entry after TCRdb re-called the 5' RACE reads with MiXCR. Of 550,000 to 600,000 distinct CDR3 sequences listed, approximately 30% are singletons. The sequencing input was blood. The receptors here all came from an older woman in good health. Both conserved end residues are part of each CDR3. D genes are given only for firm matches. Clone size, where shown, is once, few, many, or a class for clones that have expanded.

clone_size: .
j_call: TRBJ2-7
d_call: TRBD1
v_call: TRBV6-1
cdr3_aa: CASSDPSGTGGHEQYF
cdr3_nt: TGTGCCAGCAGTGATCCTTCCGGGACAGGGGGTCACGAGCAGTACTTC

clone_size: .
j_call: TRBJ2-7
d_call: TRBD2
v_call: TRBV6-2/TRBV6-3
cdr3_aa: CASSTTGLAGLAYEQYF
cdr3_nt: TGTGCCAGCAGTACGACCGGACTAGCGGGTTTAGCCTACGAGCAGTACTTC

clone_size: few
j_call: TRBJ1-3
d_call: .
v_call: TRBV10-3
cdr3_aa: CAISASTGYTSGNTIYF
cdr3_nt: TGTGCCATCAGTGCTTCAACAGGTTACACCTCTGGAAACACCATATATTTT

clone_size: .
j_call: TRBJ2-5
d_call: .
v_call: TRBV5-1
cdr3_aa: CASSLGPAGETQYF
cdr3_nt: TGCGCCAGCAGCTTGGGCCCGGCCGGGGAGACCCAGTACTTC

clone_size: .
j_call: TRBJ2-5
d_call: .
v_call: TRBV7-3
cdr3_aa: CASSLIPAETQYF
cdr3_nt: TGTGCCAGCAGCTTAATTCCAGCTGAGACCCAGTACTTC

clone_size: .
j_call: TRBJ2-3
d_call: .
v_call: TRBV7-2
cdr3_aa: CASSFEQRDTQYF
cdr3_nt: TGTGCCAGCAGCTTCGAGCAGCGGGATACGCAGTATTTT

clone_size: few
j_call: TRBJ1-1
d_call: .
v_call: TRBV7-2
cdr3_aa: CASSRFGPTEAFF
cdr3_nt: TGTGCCAGCAGCCGTTTCGGGCCCACTGAAGCTTTCTTT

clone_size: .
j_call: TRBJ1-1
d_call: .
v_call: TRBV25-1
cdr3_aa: CASSEYGGWSEAFF
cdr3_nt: TGTGCCAGCAGTGAATATGGGGGATGGTCTGAAGCTTTCTTT

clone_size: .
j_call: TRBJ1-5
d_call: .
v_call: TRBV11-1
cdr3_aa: CASSLGSSQPQHF
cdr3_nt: TGTGCCAGCAGCTTAGGAAGCAGTCAGCCCCAGCATTTT

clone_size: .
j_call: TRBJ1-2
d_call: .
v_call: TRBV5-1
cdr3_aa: CASSDTSNYGYTF
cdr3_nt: TGCGCCAGCAGTGACACGTCTAACTATGGCTACACCTTC

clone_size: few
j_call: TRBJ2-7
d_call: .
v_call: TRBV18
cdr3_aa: CASSPSSGTNEQYF
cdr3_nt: TGTGCCAGCTCACCCTCCTCCGGGACGAACGAGCAGTACTTC

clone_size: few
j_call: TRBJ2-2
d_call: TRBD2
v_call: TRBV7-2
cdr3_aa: CASSLFGGGAAGELFF
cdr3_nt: TGTGCCAGCAGCTTATTCGGCGGGGGGGCTGCCGGGGAGCTGTTTTTT

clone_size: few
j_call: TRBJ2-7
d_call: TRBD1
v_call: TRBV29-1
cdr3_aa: CSVEPRQGTYEQYF
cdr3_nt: TGCAGCGTTGAGCCCAGACAGGGTACTTACGAGCAGTACTTC

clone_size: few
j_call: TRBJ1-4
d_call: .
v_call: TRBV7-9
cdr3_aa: CASSLTESREKLFF
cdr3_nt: TGTGCCAGCAGCTTAACAGAATCTAGGGAAAAACTGTTTTTT

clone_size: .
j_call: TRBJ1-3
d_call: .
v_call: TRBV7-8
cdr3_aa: CASSNTPQGNTIYF
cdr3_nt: TGTGCCAGCAGCAATACTCCACAAGGAAACACCATATATTTT

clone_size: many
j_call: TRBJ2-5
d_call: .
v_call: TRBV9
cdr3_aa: CASSVEGQETQYF
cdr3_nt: TGTGCCAGCAGCGTAGAGGGCCAGGAGACCCAGTACTTC

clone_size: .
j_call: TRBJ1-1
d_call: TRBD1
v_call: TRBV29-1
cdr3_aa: CSVDPASSGGEAFF
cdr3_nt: TGCAGCGTTGATCCCGCCAGCTCAGGGGGAGAAGCTTTCTTT

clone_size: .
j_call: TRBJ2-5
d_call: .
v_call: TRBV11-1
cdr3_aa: CASSLRRQSQETQYF
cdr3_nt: TGTGCCAGCAGCTTACGCCGACAGAGCCAAGAGACCCAGTACTTC

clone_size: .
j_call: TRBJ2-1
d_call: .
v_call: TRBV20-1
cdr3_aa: CSASIGDEQFF
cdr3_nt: TGCAGTGCTAGTATAGGGGATGAGCAGTTCTTC

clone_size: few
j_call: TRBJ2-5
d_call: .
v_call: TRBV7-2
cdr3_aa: CASSHPSTGTQWHF
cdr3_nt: TGTGCCAGCAGCCACCCTAGTACTGGGACCCAGTGGCACTTC

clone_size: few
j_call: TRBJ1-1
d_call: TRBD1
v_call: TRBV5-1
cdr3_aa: CASGRGTGTTEAFF
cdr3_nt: TGCGCCAGCGGGCGCGGGACAGGGACCACTGAAGCTTTCTTT

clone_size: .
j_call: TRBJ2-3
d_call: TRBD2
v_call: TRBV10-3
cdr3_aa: CAISDPGLAGIPDTQYF
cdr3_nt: TGTGCCATCAGTGACCCCGGTTTAGCGGGGATTCCAGATACGCAGTATTTT

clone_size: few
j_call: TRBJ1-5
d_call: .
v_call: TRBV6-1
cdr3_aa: CASSDGRGWRKNQPQHF
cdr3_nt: TGTGCCAGCAGTGATGGCCGGGGTTGGAGGAAGAATCAGCCCCAGCATTTT

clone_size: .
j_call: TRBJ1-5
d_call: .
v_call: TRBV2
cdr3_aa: CASRAGSEQPQHF
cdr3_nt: TGTGCCAGCAGGGCAGGGTCGGAACAGCCCCAGCATTTT

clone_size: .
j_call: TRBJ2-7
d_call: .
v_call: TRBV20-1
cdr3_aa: CSATGNSYEQYF
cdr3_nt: TGCAGTGCTACTGGAAACTCCTACGAGCAGTACTTC

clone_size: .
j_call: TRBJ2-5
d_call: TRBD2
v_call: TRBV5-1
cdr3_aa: CASGGLAGEETQYF
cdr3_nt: TGCGCCAGCGGCGGACTAGCGGGGGAAGAGACCCAGTACTTC

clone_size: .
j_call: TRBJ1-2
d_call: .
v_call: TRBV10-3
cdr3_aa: CAISELLGKKGYTF
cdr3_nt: TGTGCCATCAGTGAGCTCCTAGGGAAAAAGGGCTACACCTTC

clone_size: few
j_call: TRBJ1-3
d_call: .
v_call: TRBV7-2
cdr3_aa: CASNLAPGREDTIYF
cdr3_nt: TGTGCCAGCAACTTAGCGCCAGGGAGGGAGGACACCATATATTTT

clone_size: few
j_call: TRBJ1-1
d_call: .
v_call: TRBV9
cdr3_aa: CASSVAGEGEAFF
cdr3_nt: TGTGCCAGCAGCGTAGCAGGGGAAGGTGAAGCTTTCTTT

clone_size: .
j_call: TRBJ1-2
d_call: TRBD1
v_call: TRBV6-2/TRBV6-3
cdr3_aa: CASTSTGNYGYTF
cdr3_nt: TGTGCCAGCACCTCGACAGGGAACTATGGCTACACCTTC

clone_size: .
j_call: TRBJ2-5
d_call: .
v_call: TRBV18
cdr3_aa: CASSPWEETQYF
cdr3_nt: TGTGCCAGCTCACCATGGGAAGAGACCCAGTACTTC

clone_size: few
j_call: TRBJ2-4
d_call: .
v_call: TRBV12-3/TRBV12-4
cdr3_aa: CASIRGGTDIQYF
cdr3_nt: TGTGCCAGCATCAGGGGGGGCACGGACATTCAGTACTTC

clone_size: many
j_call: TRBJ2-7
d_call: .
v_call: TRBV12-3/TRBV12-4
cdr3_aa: CASSLRGSYEQYF
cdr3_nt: TGTGCCAGCAGTTTGAGGGGGTCCTACGAGCAGTACTTC

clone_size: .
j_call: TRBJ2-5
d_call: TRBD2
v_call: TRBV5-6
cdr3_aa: CASTAAPTSGGAVETQYF
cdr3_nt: TGTGCCAGCACCGCAGCCCCTACAAGCGGGGGGGCCGTAGAGACCCAGTACTTC

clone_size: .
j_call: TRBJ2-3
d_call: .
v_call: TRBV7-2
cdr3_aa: CASSQANTQYF
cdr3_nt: TGTGCCAGCAGCCAAGCAAATACGCAGTATTTT

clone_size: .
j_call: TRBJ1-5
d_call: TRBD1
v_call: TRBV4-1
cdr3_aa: CASSQGRTGGGDQPQHF
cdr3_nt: TGCGCCAGCAGCCAAGGTCGGACAGGGGGAGGAGATCAGCCCCAGCATTTT

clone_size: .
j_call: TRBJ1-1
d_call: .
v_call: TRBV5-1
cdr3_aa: CASSLFGANTEAFF
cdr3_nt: TGCGCCAGCAGCCTCTTCGGGGCGAACACTGAAGCTTTCTTT

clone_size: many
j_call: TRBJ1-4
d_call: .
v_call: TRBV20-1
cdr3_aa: CSARDPSRGNEKLFF
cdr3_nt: TGCAGTGCTAGAGATCCGAGTCGGGGGAATGAAAAACTGTTTTTT

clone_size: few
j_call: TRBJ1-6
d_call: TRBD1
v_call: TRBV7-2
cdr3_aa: CASSRNAGGAGSPLHF
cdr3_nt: TGTGCCAGCAGCCGAAATGCAGGGGGCGCAGGGTCACCCCTCCACTTT

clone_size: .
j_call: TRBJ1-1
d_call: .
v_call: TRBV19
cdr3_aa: CASTPRSFTEAFF
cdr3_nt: TGTGCCAGTACCCCTCGGTCCTTTACTGAAGCTTTCTTT

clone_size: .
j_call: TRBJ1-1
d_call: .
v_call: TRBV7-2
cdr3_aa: CASSLAGLLNTEAFF
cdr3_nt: TGTGCCAGCAGCTTAGCGGGACTTTTGAACACTGAAGCTTTCTTT

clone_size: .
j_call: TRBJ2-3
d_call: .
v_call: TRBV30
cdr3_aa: CAWSVLAASTDTQYF
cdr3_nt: TGTGCCTGGAGTGTACTAGCTGCTAGCACAGATACGCAGTATTTT

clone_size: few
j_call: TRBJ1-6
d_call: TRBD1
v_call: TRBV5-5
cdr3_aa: CASSLAAGGNSPLHF
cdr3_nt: TGTGCCAGCAGCTTGGCGGCAGGGGGGAATTCACCCCTCCACTTT

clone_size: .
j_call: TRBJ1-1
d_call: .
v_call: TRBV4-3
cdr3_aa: CASSQVRGTPNTEAFF
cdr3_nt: TGCGCCAGCAGCCAAGTGAGGGGAACACCTAACACTGAAGCTTTCTTT

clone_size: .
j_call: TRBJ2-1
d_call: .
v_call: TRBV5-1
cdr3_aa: CASSFRLSNEQFF
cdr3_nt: TGCGCCAGCAGCTTTAGGTTGTCCAATGAGCAGTTCTTC

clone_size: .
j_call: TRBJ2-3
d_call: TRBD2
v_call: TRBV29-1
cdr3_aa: CSVGTSGGGDTQYF
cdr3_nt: TGCAGCGTTGGGACTAGCGGGGGGGGAGATACGCAGTATTTT

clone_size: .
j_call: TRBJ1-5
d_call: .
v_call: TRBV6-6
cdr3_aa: CASTPGVSNQPQHF
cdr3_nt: TGTGCCAGCACCCCGGGGGTCAGCAATCAGCCCCAGCATTTT

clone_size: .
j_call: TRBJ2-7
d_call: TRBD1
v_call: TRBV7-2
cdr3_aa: CASSSKPGTAFWSSQQYF
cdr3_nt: TGTGCCAGCAGCTCTAAGCCGGGGACAGCTTTTTGGTCGAGCCAGCAGTACTTC

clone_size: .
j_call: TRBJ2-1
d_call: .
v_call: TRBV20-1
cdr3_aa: CSARKTSSSYNEQFF
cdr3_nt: TGCAGTGCTAGAAAGACTTCTAGCTCCTACAATGAGCAGTTCTTC

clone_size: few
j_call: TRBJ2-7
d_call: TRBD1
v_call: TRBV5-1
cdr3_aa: CASSLGQGARVYEQYF
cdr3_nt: TGCGCCAGCAGCTTAGGACAGGGGGCGCGTGTCTACGAGCAGTACTTC

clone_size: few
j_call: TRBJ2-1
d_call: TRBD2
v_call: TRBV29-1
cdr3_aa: CSVVGGSNEQFF
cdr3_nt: TGCAGCGTTGTGGGAGGGAGCAATGAGCAGTTCTTC

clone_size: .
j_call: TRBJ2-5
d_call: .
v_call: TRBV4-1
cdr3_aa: CASSQDPISVWDQETQYF
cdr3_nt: TGCGCCAGCAGCCAAGATCCGATTTCGGTCTGGGACCAAGAGACCCAGTACTTC

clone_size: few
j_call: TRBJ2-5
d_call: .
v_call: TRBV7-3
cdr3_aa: CASSLTGGVLYQETQYF
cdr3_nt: TGTGCCAGCAGTTTAACGGGGGGCGTCCTGTACCAAGAGACCCAGTACTTC

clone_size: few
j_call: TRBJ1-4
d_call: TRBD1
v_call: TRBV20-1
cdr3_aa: CSAEGQTRSEKLFF
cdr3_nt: TGCAGTGCTGAGGGACAGACAAGATCTGAAAAACTGTTTTTT

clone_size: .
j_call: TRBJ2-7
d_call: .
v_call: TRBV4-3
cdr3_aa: CASSQDVMLGGGIYEQYF
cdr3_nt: TGCGCCAGCAGCCAAGATGTGATGTTGGGTGGCGGTATCTACGAGCAGTACTTC